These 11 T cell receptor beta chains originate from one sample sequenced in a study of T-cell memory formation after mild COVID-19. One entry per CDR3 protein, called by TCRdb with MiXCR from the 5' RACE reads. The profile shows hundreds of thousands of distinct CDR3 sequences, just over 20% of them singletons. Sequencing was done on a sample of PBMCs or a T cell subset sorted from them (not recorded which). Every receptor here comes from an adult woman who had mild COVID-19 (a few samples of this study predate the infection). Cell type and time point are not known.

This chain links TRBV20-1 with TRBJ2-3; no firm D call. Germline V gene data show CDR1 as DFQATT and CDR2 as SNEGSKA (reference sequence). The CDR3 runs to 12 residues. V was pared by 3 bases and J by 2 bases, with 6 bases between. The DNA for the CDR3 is TGCAGTGCTAGTGACCCCACAGATACGCAGTATTTT. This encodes CSASDPTDTQYF.

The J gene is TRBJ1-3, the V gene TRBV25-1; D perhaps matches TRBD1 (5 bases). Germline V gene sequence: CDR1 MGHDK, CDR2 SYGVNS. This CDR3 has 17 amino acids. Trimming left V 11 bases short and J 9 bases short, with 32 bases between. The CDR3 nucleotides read TGTGCCCCCCCGAAGGACCCTGGGGCGGCAGGGATATCCACCATATATTTT. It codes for CAPPKDPGAAGISTIYF.

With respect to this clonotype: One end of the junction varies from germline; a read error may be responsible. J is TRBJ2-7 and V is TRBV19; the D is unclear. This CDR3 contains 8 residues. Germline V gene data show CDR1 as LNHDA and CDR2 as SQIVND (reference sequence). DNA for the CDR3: TGTGCCAGTAGTATTCGAAGATTC. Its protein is CASSIRRF.

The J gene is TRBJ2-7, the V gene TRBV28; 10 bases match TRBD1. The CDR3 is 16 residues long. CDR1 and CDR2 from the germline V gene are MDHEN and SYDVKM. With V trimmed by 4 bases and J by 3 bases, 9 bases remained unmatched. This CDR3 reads CASSSRDRGGYYEQYF. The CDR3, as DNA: TGTGCCAGCAGTTCCCGGGACAGGGGCGGTTACTACGAGCAGTACTTC. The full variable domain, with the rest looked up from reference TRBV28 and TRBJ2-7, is DVKVTQSSRYLVKRTGEKVFLECVQDMDHENMFWYRQDPGLGLRLIYFSYDVKMKEKGDIPEGYSVSREKKERFSLILESASTNQTSMYLCASSSRDRGGYYEQYFGPGTRLTVT.

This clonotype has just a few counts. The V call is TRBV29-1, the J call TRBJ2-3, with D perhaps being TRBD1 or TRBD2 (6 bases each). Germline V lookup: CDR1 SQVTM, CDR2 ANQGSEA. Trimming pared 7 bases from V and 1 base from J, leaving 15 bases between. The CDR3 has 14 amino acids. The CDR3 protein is CSGGALDGTDTQYF. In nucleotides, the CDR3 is TGCAGCGGGGGGGCCTTGGACGGCACAGATACGCAGTATTTT.

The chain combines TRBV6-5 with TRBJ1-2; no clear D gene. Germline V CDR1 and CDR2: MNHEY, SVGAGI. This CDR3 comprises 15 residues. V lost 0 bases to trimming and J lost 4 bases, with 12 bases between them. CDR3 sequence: CASSYSRRASYGYTF. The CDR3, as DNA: TGTGCCAGCAGTTACTCGAGACGGGCTTCCTATGGCTACACCTTC.

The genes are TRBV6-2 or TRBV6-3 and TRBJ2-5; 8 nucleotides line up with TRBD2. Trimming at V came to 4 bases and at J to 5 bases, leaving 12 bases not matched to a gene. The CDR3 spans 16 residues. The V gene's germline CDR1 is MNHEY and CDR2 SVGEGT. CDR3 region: CASSFLREGEVETQYF. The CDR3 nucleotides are TGTGCCAGCAGTTTCCTCCGGGAGGGGGAAGTGGAGACCCAGTACTTC.

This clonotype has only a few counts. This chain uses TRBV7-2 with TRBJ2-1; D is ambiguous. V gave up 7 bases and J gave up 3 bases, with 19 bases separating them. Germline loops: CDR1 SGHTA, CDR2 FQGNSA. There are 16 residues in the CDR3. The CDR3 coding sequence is TGTGCCAGCACCCTCAGCTTGGGTCTAGACTACAATGAGCAGTTCTTC. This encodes CASTLSLGLDYNEQFF.

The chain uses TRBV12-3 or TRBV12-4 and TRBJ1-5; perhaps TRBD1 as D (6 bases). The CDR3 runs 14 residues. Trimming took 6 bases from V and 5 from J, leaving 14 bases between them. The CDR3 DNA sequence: TGTGCCAGCAGCGACCAGGGGAAGTATCAGCCCCAGCATTTT. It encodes CASSDQGKYQPQHF.

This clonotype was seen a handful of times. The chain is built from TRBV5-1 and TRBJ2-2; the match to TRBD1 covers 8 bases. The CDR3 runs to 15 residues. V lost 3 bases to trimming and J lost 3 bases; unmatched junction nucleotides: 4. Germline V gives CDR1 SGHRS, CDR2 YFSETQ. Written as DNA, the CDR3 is TGCGCCAGCAGCTCCGGACAGGGCCACACCGGGGAGCTGTTTTTT. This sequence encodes CASSSGQGHTGELFF.

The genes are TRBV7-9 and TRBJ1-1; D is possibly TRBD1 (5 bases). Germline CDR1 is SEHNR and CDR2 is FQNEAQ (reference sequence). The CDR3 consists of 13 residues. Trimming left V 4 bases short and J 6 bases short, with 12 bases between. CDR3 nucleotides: TGTGCCAGCAGCTCCCGGGGAGGGGCTGAAGCTTTCTTT. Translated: CASSSRGGAEAFF.